Shown below are 27 T cell receptor beta chains from a single sample sequenced in a study of T cell responses to AZD1222 COVID-19 vaccine. The protocol was immunoSEQ multiplex PCR, while the TCRdb copy is restricted to in-frame clones and leaves out a portion. The data contain about 100,000 clones, approximately 90% of them singletons. Specimen: peripheral blood, collected on day 0 of AZD1222 vaccination. These receptors were taken from an adult in good health.

The chain is built from TRBV19 and TRBJ1-1, with D unclear. The CDR3 contains 13 residues. V lost 5 bases to trimming and J lost 1 base, with 8 bases between them. CDR1 is LNHDA, CDR2 SQIVND, per germline (reference sequence). The CDR3 sequence: CASSAEGNTEAFF. The DNA for the CDR3 is TGTGCCAGTAGTGCGGAGGGGAACACTGAAGCTTTCTTT.

The rearrangement links TRBV5-1 to TRBJ1-4; unclear D gene. Trimming pared 5 bases from V and 0 bases from J, leaving 17 bases between. The CDR3 totals 17 residues. Germline V gene data show CDR1 as SGHRS and CDR2 as YFSETQ. The CDR3 loop reads CASRPWLGAATNEKLFF. CDR3 DNA: TGCGCCAGCAGGCCTTGGTTAGGTGCGGCAACTAATGAAAAACTGTTTTTT.

The gene calls are TRBV15 and TRBJ2-1, with 7 nucleotides matching TRBD1. The CDR3 totals 17 residues. Looked up from germline, CDR1 is LNHNV and CDR2 is YYDKDF (reference sequence). With 0 bases clipped from V and 7 bases from J, the junction kept 12 bases outside the gene matches. CDR3 nucleotides: TGTGCCACCAGCAGAGATAGCGAGACAGGGTTTTTTAATGAGCAGTTCTTC. Protein sequence: CATSRDSETGFFNEQFF.

This rearrangement joins TRBV5-1 to TRBJ2-3, with D possibly being TRBD2 (6 bases). CDR3 length equals 16 residues. The germline gives CDR1 SGHRS, CDR2 YFSETQ. The ends were cut back, 0 bases at V and 3 bases at J, with 14 bases in the middle. CDR3 nucleotides: TGCGCCAGCAGCTTGGCTTTCCAAAGCGGGACAGATACGCAGTATTTT. It yields the protein CASSLAFQSGTDTQYF. The variable domain in full, completed from reference TRBV5-1 and TRBJ2-3, reads KAGVTQTPRYLIKTRGQQVTLSCSPISGHRSVSWYQQTPGQGLQFLFEYFSETQRNKGNFPGRFSGRQFSNSRSEMNVSTLELGDSALYLCASSLAFQSGTDTQYFGPGTRLTVL.

A single count supports this clone. J is TRBJ1-2 and V is TRBV5-1; no firm D call. Germline-derived CDR1 and CDR2 are SGHRS and YFSETQ. CDR3 size: 12 residues. V was shortened by 3 bases and J by 4 bases, with 7 bases between the two germline ends. The CDR3 reads CASSSTSYGYTF. The CDR3 coding sequence is TGCGCCAGCAGCTCAACCTCCTATGGCTACACCTTC. Full variable domain (remainder filled in from reference TRBV5-1 and TRBJ1-2): KAGVTQTPRYLIKTRGQQVTLSCSPISGHRSVSWYQQTPGQGLQFLFEYFSETQRNKGNFPGRFSGRQFSNSRSEMNVSTLELGDSALYLCASSSTSYGYTFGSGTRLTVV.

About this clone itself: Without the conserved terminal phenylalanine or tryptophan, this CDR3 likely stems from a read error. The CDR3 loop is CASSGGPTGGPPLHL. The DNA for the CDR3 is TGTGCCAGCAGCGGGGGGCCCACAGGGGGGCCACCCCTCCACCTT. The rearrangement links TRBV9 to TRBJ1-6; the match to TRBD1 covers 8 bases. This CDR3 has 15 amino acids. After removal of 3 bases from V and 11 bases from J, the junction contained 10 bases not matched to a gene. CDR1 and CDR2 from the germline V gene are SGDLS and YYNGEE.

This sequence joins TRBV30 and TRBJ1-2, with TRBD1 identical over 8 bases. Trimming at V came to 0 bases and at J to 4 bases, leaving 13 bases not matched to a gene. The germline V gene has CDR1 GTSNPN and CDR2 SVGIG (reference sequence). The CDR3 totals 17 residues. Written as DNA, the CDR3 is TGTGCCTGGAGTGTAATAGGCCCCCGTCAGGGGGCCTATGGCTACACCTTC. Translation gives CAWSVIGPRQGAYGYTF.

The chain has TRBV11-2 and TRBJ1-1, with D tentatively TRBD1 (5 bases). V was trimmed by 4 bases and J by 3 bases, leaving 12 bases between them. Germline loops: CDR1 SGHAT, CDR2 FQNNGV. The CDR3 loop spans 14 amino acids. CDR3 residues: CASSSQRGYTEAFF. The CDR3 DNA reads as TGTGCCAGCAGCTCCCAGAGGGGTTACACTGAAGCTTTCTTT.

This chain connects TRBV6-6 to TRBJ1-2; TRBD1 agrees at 8 bases. The CDR3 contains 15 residues. Per the germline V gene, CDR1 is MNHNY and CDR2 is SVGAGI (reference sequence). Trimming took 5 bases from V and 4 from J; bases not matched to a gene: 9. This chain's CDR3 is CASSRPGTGTYGYTF. In DNA form, the CDR3 reads TGTGCCAGCAGTCGTCCCGGGACAGGAACCTATGGCTACACCTTC.

The chain couples TRBV19 to TRBJ2-3; D unresolved. The V and J ends lost 3 bases and 2 bases respectively, with 3 bases between them. From germline, CDR1 is LNHDA and CDR2 SQIVND (reference sequence). The CDR3 runs to 12 residues. CDR3 region: CASSITTDTQYF. CDR3 nucleotides: TGTGCCAGTAGTATCACCACAGATACGCAGTATTTT.

Comment on this clone: Sequence at one end of the junction differs from germline and may be a read error. The chain recombines TRBV24-1 with TRBJ2-1; D is possibly TRBD1 or TRBD2 (5 bases each). The CDR3 is 14 amino acids. Germline V lookup: CDR1 KGHDR, CDR2 SFDVKD. The CDR3 region is CASSDGTKRGEQFF. For the CDR3, the DNA is TGTGCCAGCAGTGACGGGACCAAACGGGGTGAGCAGTTCTTC.

The chain carries TRBV5-1 and TRBJ2-7; D gene uncertain. Trimming cost V 1 base and J 7 bases, with 9 bases left between them. Germline assignment: CDR1 SGHRS and CDR2 YFSETQ. The CDR3 spans 12 residues. The CDR3 sequence: CASSLSHMEQYF. The DNA for the CDR3 is TGCGCCAGCAGCTTGTCCCATATGGAGCAGTACTTC.

The chain has TRBV6-5 and TRBJ2-3; possible D gene TRBD2, 7 bases. Trimming took off 4 bases at V and 2 bases at J, with 16 bases between the two ends. Germline CDR1 is MNHEY and CDR2 is SVGAGI. The CDR3 spans 16 residues. Here the CDR3 DNA reads TGTGCCAGCAGTTGGTACGGGGGGCCCGACACAGATACGCAGTATTTT. Its protein product is CASSWYGGPDTDTQYF.

The chain is built from TRBV7-9 and TRBJ2-1; D possibly uses TRBD1 or TRBD2 (6 bases each). The CDR3 runs 16 residues. V shed 5 bases and J shed 12 bases, with 26 bases lying between them. CDR1 SEHNR and CDR2 FQNEAQ come from the germline V gene (reference sequence). The CDR3 loop reads CASSPALRGAFGVQFF. In nucleotides, the CDR3 is TGTGCCAGCAGCCCCGCCCTAAGGGGGGCCTTTGGTGTGCAGTTCTTC.

J is TRBJ2-6 and V is TRBV29-1, with no clear D. This CDR3 contains 14 residues. V was shortened by 1 base and J by 0 bases, with 4 bases between the two germline ends. Germline loops: CDR1 SQVTM, CDR2 ANQGSEA. The chain's CDR3 is CSVEVASGANVLTF. As DNA, the CDR3 is TGCAGCGTTGAAGTTGCCTCTGGGGCCAACGTCCTGACTTTC. The whole variable domain, remainder taken from reference TRBV29-1 and TRBJ2-6, is SAVISQKPSRDICQRGTSLTIQCQVDSQVTMMFWYRQQPGQSLTLIATANQGSEATYESGFVIDKFPISRPNLTFSTLTVSNMSPEDSSIYLCSVEVASGANVLTFGAGSRLTVL.

This clone was observed once. The chain joins TRBV9 to TRBJ1-5; no clear D gene. This CDR3 spans 13 amino acids. Germline lookup yields CDR1 SGDLS and CDR2 YYNGEE. Trimming removed 4 bases at V and 6 bases at J, with 11 bases between. DNA for the CDR3: TGTGCCAGCAGCCCCTCTCCGGGTCAGCCCCAGCATTTT. Amino acid sequence: CASSPSPGQPQHF.

The chain carries TRBV28 and TRBJ1-3, with a weak D call TRBD1 (6 bases). The CDR3 has 15 amino acids. Trimming took 7 bases from V and 1 from J, leaving 14 bases between them. The germline V gene encodes CDR1 MDHEN and CDR2 SYDVKM. The CDR3 loop reads CASTFLQGSGNTIYF. As DNA, the CDR3 is TGTGCCAGCACCTTCTTACAGGGATCTGGAAACACCATATATTTT.

The chain recombines TRBV7-3 with TRBJ1-1, with D unclear. Germline values: CDR1 SGHTA, CDR2 FQGTGA. The CDR3 has 14 amino acids. Trimming left V 2 bases short and J 6 bases short, with 13 bases between. As DNA, the CDR3 is TGTGCCAGCAGCTTAGGGGTATATCCCTCTGAAGCTTTCTTT. Its protein product is CASSLGVYPSEAFF.

The chain carries TRBV10-1 and TRBJ1-4; D not resolved. V was cut by 10 bases and J by 4 bases, with 10 bases left in between. This CDR3 has 12 amino acids. From germline, CDR1 is WNHNN and CDR2 SYGVQD (reference sequence). CDR3 loop: CATITYNEKLFF. The CDR3 DNA reads TGCGCCACCATTACTTATAATGAAAAACTGTTTTTT.

The chain employs TRBV4-1 and TRBJ2-5; D is perhaps TRBD1 (6 bases). CDR1 and CDR2 (germline): MGHRA, YSYEKL. V was pared by 4 bases and J by 1 base, with 10 bases between. The length of the CDR3 is 14 residues. The CDR3 spells CASSPRQAQETQYF. The CDR3 DNA follows: TGCGCCAGCAGCCCAAGACAGGCCCAAGAGACCCAGTACTTC.

V is TRBV6-5 and J is TRBJ2-7; 9 positions agree with TRBD2. V lost 7 bases and J lost 2; bases outside the gene matches: 6. Germline lookup yields CDR1 MNHEY and CDR2 SVGAGI. There are 14 residues in the CDR3. CDR3 nucleotides: TGTGCCAGCACTCGCCAGCGGGGGGCCTACGAGCAGTACTTC. Its translation is CASTRQRGAYEQYF.

Only one count was recorded for this clone. This sequence joins TRBV6-2 or TRBV6-3 and TRBJ2-2; TRBD1 is a possible D gene (6 bases). The CDR3 has 15 amino acids. V lost 6 bases and J 7 bases, leaving 18 bases between the germline ends. Per the germline V gene, CDR1 is MNHEY and CDR2 is SVGEGT. CDR3 nucleotide sequence: TGTGCCAGCAGCCAAATGACAGGTGCATACGGGGAGCTGTTTTTT. It codes for CASSQMTGAYGELFF.

The chain carries TRBV2 and TRBJ2-2; D uncertain. Trimming cost V 3 bases and J 3 bases, with 11 bases left between them. This CDR3 contains 15 residues. The germline gives CDR1 SNHLY, CDR2 FYNNEI. The CDR3 bases are TGTGCCAGCAGTGATGGGCAGCCTTACACCGGGGAGCTGTTTTTT. It yields the protein CASSDGQPYTGELFF.

The rearrangement uses TRBV25-1 and TRBJ2-3, with 8 bases matching TRBD1. The germline V gene encodes CDR1 MGHDK and CDR2 SYGVNS. V lost 1 base and J lost 5; bases outside the gene matches: 8. The CDR3 has 16 residues. For the CDR3, the DNA is TGTGCCAGCAGTGAATTCAGGGGGCTAGGCCAAGATACGCAGTATTTT. This translates into CASSEFRGLGQDTQYF.

V and J are TRBV5-1 and TRBJ2-1, with a tentative D call TRBD2 (5 bases). Deletions cut 0 bases from V and 9 bases from J, with 10 bases between. Germline V gene lookup returns CDR1 SGHRS and CDR2 YFSETQ. This CDR3 spans 13 amino acids. The CDR3 DNA follows: TGCGCCAGCAGCTTGGAGGCGGGTGGTGAGCAGTTCTTC. Translated, it gives CASSLEAGGEQFF.

This chain connects TRBV7-2 to TRBJ1-5; D is unresolved. Germline loops: CDR1 SGHTA, CDR2 FQGNSA. Trimming took off 1 base at V and 4 bases at J, with 5 bases between the two ends. CDR3 length equals 13 residues. The CDR3 sequence: CASSLGRNQPQHF. The DNA for the CDR3 is TGTGCCAGCAGCTTAGGCCGTAATCAGCCCCAGCATTTT.

The rearrangement uses TRBV2 and TRBJ1-2; D ambiguous. The CDR3 extends over 15 amino acids. Per the germline V gene, CDR1 is SNHLY and CDR2 is FYNNEI. With 8 bases removed from V and 0 bases from J, the gap between germline ends came to 16 bases. In DNA, the CDR3 is TGTGCCAGCCTTATATTTGGACCCTCTAACTATGGCTACACCTTC. Translating gives CASLIFGPSNYGYTF.